The 21 T cell receptor beta chains below all came from one sample that was sequenced in a study of blood T cell repertoires in COVID-19. Clones were read by immunoSEQ multiplex PCR, and TCRdb kept only the in-frame ones, dropping some. The data contain 100,000 to 150,000 clones, approximately 85% of them singletons. Source material: peripheral blood. The receptors were gathered from a human donor in a cohort sampled during active COVID-19.

The chain has TRBV5-1 and TRBJ1-1, with 8 bases matching TRBD1. Germline V lookup: CDR1 SGHRS, CDR2 YFSETQ. Trimming took 2 bases from V and 2 from J; bases not matched to a gene: 11. The CDR3 covers 17 residues. The CDR3 spells CASSLQIGQGGNTEAFF. DNA of the CDR3: TGCGCCAGCAGCTTACAGATCGGACAGGGAGGAAACACTGAAGCTTTCTTT.

The chain couples TRBV5-1 to TRBJ1-1; no firm D call. Trimming took 0 bases from V and 4 from J, leaving 10 bases between them. Germline V gene lookup returns CDR1 SGHRS and CDR2 YFSETQ. The CDR3 runs 14 residues. The CDR3 reads CASSLARGATEAFF. The DNA for the CDR3 is TGCGCCAGCAGCTTGGCTCGGGGAGCCACTGAAGCTTTCTTT.

The genes are TRBV6-5 and TRBJ1-4; D possibly corresponds to TRBD1 (5 bases). Germline loops: CDR1 MNHEY, CDR2 SVGAGI. Deletions cut 6 bases from V and 5 bases from J, with 16 bases between. This CDR3 has 15 amino acids. The CDR3 region is CASRPTGGINEKLFF. CDR3 nucleotide sequence: TGTGCCAGCAGGCCGACCGGGGGAATAAATGAAAAACTGTTTTTT.

In this sample, this clone turned up a few times. The chain employs TRBV30 and TRBJ1-6; 7 nucleotides align to TRBD1. The CDR3 spans 14 residues. CDR1 and CDR2 (germline): GTSNPN, SVGIG (reference sequence). J gave up 9 bases and V 2 bases, and 7 bases lay outside the gene matches. The CDR3 region is CAWSIQGVSSPLHF. The CDR3 bases are TGTGCCTGGAGTATCCAGGGGGTATCTTCACCCCTCCACTTT. The variable domain in full, with the rest retrieved from reference TRBV30 and TRBJ1-6, is SQTIHQWPATLVQPVGSPLSLECTVEGTSNPNLYWYRQAAGRGLQLLFYSVGIGQISSEVPQNLSASRPQDRQFILSSKKLLLSDSGFYLCAWSIQGVSSPLHFGNGTRLTVT.

The J gene is TRBJ2-1, the V gene TRBV7-9; D is unresolved. The CDR3 is 17 amino acids. The ends were cut back, 2 bases at V and 0 bases at J, with 14 bases in the middle. The germline gives CDR1 SEHNR, CDR2 FQNEAQ (reference sequence). In DNA form, the CDR3 reads TGTGCCAGCAGCTTAATTGGGCAGACGAGCTCCTACAATGAGCAGTTCTTC. Amino acids: CASSLIGQTSSYNEQFF.

The rearrangement links TRBV5-1 to TRBJ2-7; TRBD1 agrees at 9 bases. CDR1 is SGHRS and CDR2 is YFSETQ in the germline V gene. The V and J ends lost 0 bases and 7 bases, in that order; junction bases with no gene match: 11. The CDR3 runs to 16 residues. The DNA of the CDR3 is TGCGCCAGCAGCTTGGGACGGTGGGGACAGGGAAGGGAGCAGTACTTC. Its protein product is CASSLGRWGQGREQYF.

The V call is TRBV2, the J call TRBJ1-1; 7 bases align to TRBD1. This CDR3 has 14 residues. V trimming: 4 bases; J trimming: 7 bases; junction bases outside the gene matches: 9. The germline gives CDR1 SNHLY, CDR2 FYNNEI. The CDR3 protein is CASSGVTGVIEAFF. DNA for the CDR3: TGTGCCAGCAGTGGGGTCACAGGGGTCATTGAAGCTTTCTTT.

The J gene is TRBJ1-1, the V gene TRBV27, with D uncertain. Germline V CDR1 and CDR2: MNHEY, SMNVEV (reference sequence). Trimming stripped 7 bases from V and 11 bases from J, with 17 bases between. The CDR3 totals 12 residues. CDR3 protein: CASKSPAERAFF. The CDR3 DNA reads as TGTGCCAGCAAGAGCCCAGCGGAGAGGGCTTTCTTT.

This clone has only one observation. The V call is TRBV30, the J call TRBJ2-3; D unclear. The CDR3 sequence is 13 residues long. CDR1 and CDR2 (germline): GTSNPN, SVGIG (reference sequence). Deletions cut 3 bases from V and 0 bases from J, with 7 bases between. The CDR3 is CAWSVPSTDTQYF. The CDR3 nucleotides read TGTGCCTGGAGCGTTCCTAGCACAGATACGCAGTATTTT.

This clone has a single count. This chain uses TRBV7-8 with TRBJ2-4; 7 bases line up with TRBD1. The length of the CDR3 is 18 residues. Trimming removed 4 bases from V and 1 base from J; junction bases left unmatched: 13. Germline loops: CDR1 SGHVS, CDR2 FQNEAQ. In DNA, the CDR3 is TGTGCCAGCAGCTACCGGGACAGTGGCCTCTTCGCCAAAAACATTCAGTACTTC. This translates into CASSYRDSGLFAKNIQYF.

V and J are TRBV6-2 or TRBV6-3 and TRBJ2-2; tentatively, D is TRBD2 (5 bases). The CDR3 sequence is 17 residues long. Germline loops: CDR1 MNHEY, CDR2 SVGEGT. Trimming took 1 base from V and 4 from J, leaving 16 bases between them. CDR3 residues: CASSYFPEGSPTGELFF. Written as DNA, the CDR3 is TGTGCCAGCAGTTACTTTCCGGAAGGGAGCCCCACCGGGGAGCTGTTTTTT.

The chain recombines TRBV7-9 with TRBJ2-7; TRBD1 is a possible D gene (5 bases). This CDR3 contains 15 residues. Looked up from germline, CDR1 is SEHNR and CDR2 is FQNEAQ (reference sequence). Trimming cost V 1 base and J 4 bases, with 14 bases left between them. CDR3 sequence reads: CASSLEAGIRYEQYF. In nucleotides, the CDR3 is TGTGCCAGCAGCTTAGAAGCAGGGATTCGGTACGAGCAGTACTTC. The whole variable domain, remainder taken from reference TRBV7-9 and TRBJ2-7, is DTGVSQNPRHKITKRGQNVTFRCDPISEHNRLYWYRQTLGQGPEFLTYFQNEAQLEKSRLLSDRFSAERPKGSFSTLEIQRTEQGDSAMYLCASSLEAGIRYEQYFGPGTRLTVT.

The chain joins TRBV4-1 to TRBJ2-1; 8 bases align to TRBD2. CDR3 size: 16 residues. V shed 1 base, J shed 7 bases, and the junction held 9 bases outside the gene matches. Germline V CDR1 and CDR2: MGHRA, YSYEKL. For the CDR3, the DNA is TGCGCCAGCAGCCAAGTGCCAAGCGGGAGTGAAAATGAGCAGTTCTTC. It is translated as CASSQVPSGSENEQFF.

This clone has just a few counts. The rearrangement uses TRBV11-2 and TRBJ1-3; 8 bases are shared with TRBD1. The junction had 10 bases not matched to a gene; V was cut back by 5 bases and J by 4 bases. This CDR3 comprises 16 residues. CDR1 and CDR2 from the germline V gene are SGHAT and FQNNGV. The CDR3 region has the DNA TGTGCCAGCAGCCCGCAGGGCCAGGGGGCCGGAAACACCATATATTTT. Translating gives CASSPQGQGAGNTIYF.

The rearrangement links TRBV7-9 to TRBJ1-1; 11 bases agree with TRBD1. CDR1 is SEHNR, CDR2 FQNEAQ, per germline (reference sequence). This CDR3 region has 14 residues. The V and J ends lost 5 bases and 4 bases, in that order; junction bases with no gene match: 3. The CDR3 here is CASSPGQGVTEAFF. CDR3 bases: TGTGCCAGCAGCCCGGGACAGGGGGTCACTGAAGCTTTCTTT.

J is TRBJ2-1 and V is TRBV19, with D tentatively TRBD1 (6 bases). The V gene's germline CDR1 is LNHDA and CDR2 SQIVND (reference sequence). CDR3 size: 15 residues. The V end lost 6 bases, the J end lost 5 bases, and 17 bases lay between the germline ends. The CDR3 bases are TGTGCCAGTAGGGCGGACAGAACCCAACACAATGAGCAGTTCTTC. This codes for CASRADRTQHNEQFF.

This chain joins TRBV7-3 and TRBJ2-3; tentatively, D is TRBD1 (6 bases). CDR1 and CDR2 (germline): SGHTA, FQGTGA. The V end lost 5 bases, the J end lost 4 bases, and 13 bases lay between the germline ends. The length of the CDR3 is 14 residues. The CDR3 DNA reads TGTGCCAGCAGCGCCCAACAGGGATCAGATACGCAGTATTTT. Its protein product is CASSAQQGSDTQYF.

The rearrangement joins TRBV19 to TRBJ1-6, with a possible D match to TRBD1 (5 bases). The germline gives CDR1 LNHDA, CDR2 SQIVND (reference sequence). There are 16 residues in the CDR3. V lost 5 bases and J 1 base, leaving 12 bases between the germline ends. In DNA form, the CDR3 reads TGTGCCAGTAGTCCACCCCAGGGATCCTATAATTCACCCCTCCACTTT. It is translated as CASSPPQGSYNSPLHF.

The rearrangement links TRBV28 to TRBJ2-4; 9 bases agree with TRBD1. V lost 8 bases and J lost 5; bases outside the gene matches: 10. Germline CDR1 MDHEN, CDR2 SYDVKM. This CDR3 is 15 amino acids long. CDR3 in amino acids: CASGDTWTGENIQYF. The DNA of the CDR3 is TGTGCCAGCGGGGATACATGGACAGGGGAAAACATTCAGTACTTC.

The chain joins TRBV28 to TRBJ1-5; a possible D gene is TRBD1 (5 bases). V lost 1 base and J 4 bases, leaving 5 bases between the germline ends. CDR1 MDHEN and CDR2 SYDVKM come from the germline V gene. The CDR3 is 13 residues long. CDR3: CASSLSGNQPQHF. CDR3 nucleotides: TGTGCCAGCAGTTTATCAGGGAATCAGCCCCAGCATTTT.

The chain carries TRBV5-3 and TRBJ2-7; tentative D call: TRBD2 (5 bases). TRBV5-3 carries the ORF label, with uncertain function. The CDR3 is 12 amino acids. Trimming removed 9 bases from V and 0 bases from J, with 10 bases in between. The CDR3 DNA reads TGTGCCACTGGGGAGAGCTCCTACGAGCAGTACTTC. Protein sequence: CATGESSYEQYF.